This T cell receptor beta chain was profiled in a study of molecular identifiers for immune sequencing clone quantification. The V end was cut by 4 bases, the J end by 2 bases, with 27 bases between. This CDR3 region has 19 residues. CDR1 MNHEY and CDR2 SMNVEV come from the germline V gene (reference sequence). General observations from the study: Jurkat TCR RNA spiked in from one cell reportedly remained identifiable amid over 850,000 naive cells.

For naive CD8 T cells, sorting used the CD8+CD4-CCR7+CD45RA+ phenotype. This clonotype came up many times. The antigen is undetermined. Previously described methods and listed TCR primers produced bulk TCR libraries. Each CDR3 protein is one row after TCRdb ran MiXCR on the PCR reads. The sample includes about 640,000 distinct CDR3 sequences, just under 20% of them seen just once. The V gene is TRBV27, the J gene TRBJ2-7; D perhaps matches TRBD1 (6 bases). The sequence derives from a human donor in good health. Some libraries in this study had Jurkat cell RNA spiked in. The specimen sequenced was naive CD8+ T cells from blood, with Jurkat cell RNA spiked in. Subset specified: FACS-sorted CD8+CD4-CCR7+CD45RA+ naive T cells. The CDR3 sequence: CASSSLPGAGPGVTYEQYF. CDR3 nucleotide sequence: TGTGCCAGCAGTTCACTCCCGGGCGCCGGTCCAGGGGTTACCTACGAGCAGTACTTC.